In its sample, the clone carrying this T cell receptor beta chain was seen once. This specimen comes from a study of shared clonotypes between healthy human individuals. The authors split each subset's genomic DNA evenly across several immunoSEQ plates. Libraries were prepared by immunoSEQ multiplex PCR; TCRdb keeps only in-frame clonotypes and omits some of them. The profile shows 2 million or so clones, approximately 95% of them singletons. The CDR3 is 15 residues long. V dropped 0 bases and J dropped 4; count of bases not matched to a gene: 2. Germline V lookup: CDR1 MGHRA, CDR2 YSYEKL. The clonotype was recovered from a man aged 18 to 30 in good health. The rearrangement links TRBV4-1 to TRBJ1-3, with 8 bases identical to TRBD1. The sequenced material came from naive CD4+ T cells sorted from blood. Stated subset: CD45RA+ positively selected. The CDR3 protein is CASSQEDRGGNTIYF. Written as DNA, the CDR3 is TGCGCCAGCAGCCAAGAAGACAGGGGAGGAAACACCATATATTTT.